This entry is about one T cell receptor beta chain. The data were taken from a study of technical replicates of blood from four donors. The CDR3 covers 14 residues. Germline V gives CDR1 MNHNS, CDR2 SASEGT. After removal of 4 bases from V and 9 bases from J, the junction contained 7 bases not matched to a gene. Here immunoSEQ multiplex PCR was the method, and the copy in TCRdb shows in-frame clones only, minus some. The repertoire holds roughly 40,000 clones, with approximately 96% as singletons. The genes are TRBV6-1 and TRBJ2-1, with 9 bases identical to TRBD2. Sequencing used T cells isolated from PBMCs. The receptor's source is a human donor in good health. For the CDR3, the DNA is TGTGCCAGCAGTGGTGGCGGGAGGGTAGGTGAGCAGTTCTTC. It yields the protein CASSGGGRVGEQFF.